The 27 T cell receptor delta chains given below trace back to one sample, sequenced in a study of gamma-delta T cells after stem cell transplantation. TCRdb redid the clone calls on the RT-PCR reads with CATT. The sample shows some 14,000 delta-chain clones, about 8.6% of them seen only once. The specimen sequenced was gamma-delta T cells. All receptors derive from a human donor. It is not recorded whose cells these are; they may come from a transplant donor.

This clone has just a few counts. This sequence is one base from a far larger clone and is likely a read error. This same CDR3 is encoded by further DNA sequences in the sample. CDR3: CALGELEPPDWGIQDKLIF. In DNA form, the CDR3 reads TGTGCTCTTGGGGAACTAGAACCCCCCGACTGGGGGATACAGGATAAACTCATCTTT. This sequence joins TRDV1 and TRDJ1, with 12 positions matching TRDD3. J lost 5 bases, V lost 0 bases, and 13 bases had no gene match. The germline gives CDR1 TSWWSYY, CDR2 QGS. The CDR3 runs to 19 residues.

With regard to this clone: This likely stems from a read error, as it lies one base from a far larger clone. The sample carries other DNA sequences with the same CDR3. The J gene is TRDJ1, the V gene TRDV2, with D tentatively TRDD3 (5 bases). The CDR3 is 16 residues long. The germline CDR1 and CDR2 sequences are GEAIGNYY and EKD. V shed 4 bases and J shed 3 bases, with 20 bases lying between them. CDR3 nucleotide sequence: TGTGCCTGTGATACCGTGGGGACAGCGCCGCCCGATAAACTCATCTTT. Its protein product is CACDTVGTAPPDKLIF.

About this clone itself: For this DNA, TCRdb reports the protein of a much larger clone, which diverges at residue 6, most likely from a read error; the protein presented here is translated directly from the DNA. The chain links TRDV2 to TRDJ1, with 7 bases fitting TRDD3. This CDR3 has 15 residues. With 1 base clipped from V and 4 bases from J, the junction kept 8 bases outside the gene matches. Germline CDR1 GEAIGNYY, CDR2 EKD. As DNA, the CDR3 is TGTGCCTGTGACACGACGGGGGATTACGGCGATAAACTCATCTTT. Protein: CACDTTGDYGDKLIF.

In this sample, this clone turned up a few times. A far larger clone is one nucleotide away, so this likely arose from a read error. Distinct nucleotide sequences in the sample also encode this CDR3. This chain joins TRDV2 and TRDJ1, with 12 bases lining up with TRDD3. In germline, CDR1 is GEAIGNYY, CDR2 EKD. The V segment lost 4 bases and the J segment 2 bases; nucleotides outside the gene matches: 7. CDR3 length: 16 amino acids. CDR3 in DNA: TGTGCCTGTGAATTCCTGGGGGATACGCGTACCGATAAACTCATCTTT. Translation gives CACEFLGDTRTDKLIF.

Comment on this clone: This same CDR3 is encoded by further DNA sequences in the sample. The CDR3 loop is CACDTVGVESSWDTRQMFF. As DNA, the CDR3 is TGTGCCTGTGACACCGTAGGAGTCGAGAGCTCCTGGGACACCCGACAGATGTTTTTC. The genes are TRDV2 and TRDJ3; no clear D gene. The V end was cut by 0 bases, the J end by 0 bases, with 14 bases between. CDR1 GEAIGNYY and CDR2 EKD come from the germline V gene. This CDR3 contains 19 residues.

This clone was picked up a small number of times. A far larger clone is one nucleotide away, so this likely arose from a read error. The same CDR3 can be traced to other DNA sequences in this sample. This chain connects TRDV2 to TRDJ3, with 8 nucleotides matching TRDD3. This CDR3 comprises 21 residues. CDR1 and CDR2 from the germline V gene are GEAIGNYY and EKD. With 2 bases clipped from V and 1 base from J, the junction kept 15 bases outside the gene matches. This CDR3 is CACDNAVLGDKVSWDTRQMFF. The CDR3, as DNA: TGTGCCTGTGACAATGCCGTCCTGGGGGACAAGGTGTCCTGGGACACCCGACAGATGTTTTTC.

This clone has only a few counts. It differs at one base from a far larger clone, so likely a read error. Other nucleotide sequences from this sample produce the same CDR3. The rearrangement joins TRDV2 to TRDJ1, with a weak D call TRDD3 (6 bases). The germline gives CDR1 GEAIGNYY, CDR2 EKD. CDR3 length: 17 amino acids. The CDR3 spells CACDTLAGATYTDKLIF. In nucleotides, the CDR3 is TGTGCCTGTGACACCCTCGCTGGGGCCACCTACACTGATAAACTCATCTTT.

To note about this clone: A far larger clone is one base from this, pointing to a likely read error. This same CDR3 is encoded by further DNA sequences in the sample. The chain recombines TRDV1 with TRDJ1, with 13 bases fitting TRDD3. In germline, CDR1 is TSWWSYY, CDR2 QGS. This CDR3 region has 20 residues. The V segment lost 9 bases and the J segment 0 bases; nucleotides outside the gene matches: 19. The CDR3 protein is CALWGFLPVLGDTDTDKLIF. CDR3 DNA sequence: TGTGCTCTGTGGGGCTTCCTACCCGTACTGGGGGATACGGACACCGATAAACTCATCTTT.

As to this clone: TCRdb attributes to this sequence the protein of a much larger clone, which differs from the DNA translation at residue 12; a read error is likely, and the protein displayed is translated from the DNA. V and J are TRDV2 and TRDJ1; 7 bases agree with TRDD3. V lost 4 bases, J lost 3 bases, and 16 bases stayed unmatched. This CDR3 has 17 residues. The germline gives CDR1 GEAIGNYY, CDR2 EKD. DNA of the CDR3: TGTGCCTGTGAGAATCTTCTGGGGGCCACGTACGCCGATAAACTCATCTTT. This encodes CACENLLGATYADKLIF.

The sample holds many counts of this clone. This sequence joins TRDV2 and TRDJ1, with 13 bases identical to TRDD3. Germline CDR1 GEAIGNYY, CDR2 EKD. This CDR3 contains 16 residues. V was clipped by 4 bases and J by 0 bases; unmatched bases: 4. The CDR3 sequence: CACDLLGDTYTDKLIF. The CDR3 DNA reads as TGTGCCTGTGATTTACTGGGGGATACGTACACCGATAAACTCATCTTT.

Worth noting for this clone: TCRdb's protein for this DNA is that of a much larger clone and differs from the translation at residue 6, likely a read error; the protein shown is the DNA translation. This chain's CDR3 is CACDTVGSRPVDKLIF. The CDR3 nucleotides read TGTGCCTGTGACACGGTTGGGTCCCGACCGGTCGATAAACTCATCTTT. V and J are TRDV2 and TRDJ1, with unresolved D. The CDR3 loop spans 16 amino acids. CDR1 is GEAIGNYY, CDR2 EKD, per germline. Trimming took 1 base from V and 4 from J, leaving 18 bases between them.

This clone was seen a handful of times. TCRdb's protein, taken from a much larger clone, differs from this DNA's translation at residues 17 and 18, likely owing to a read error; the protein displayed comes from the DNA. This rearrangement joins TRDV1 to TRDJ1, with 8 bases lining up with TRDD3. This CDR3 is built from 23 residues. The trim removed 9 bases at V and 3 bases at J, leaving 36 bases unmatched. The V gene's germline CDR1 is TSWWSYY and CDR2 QGS. The CDR3 here is CALPGDGPLPTMGDPIGADKLIF. DNA of the CDR3: TGTGCTCTGCCAGGGGACGGCCCCCTGCCGACCATGGGGGATCCCATCGGGGCCGATAAACTCATCTTT.

This clone was counted only a few times. The V gene is TRDV2, the J gene TRDJ1; TRDD3 might be the D (5 bases). Trimming took 0 bases from V and 2 from J, leaving 24 bases between them. Germline CDR1 GEAIGNYY, CDR2 EKD. The CDR3 has 19 amino acids. CDR3 residues: CACDTGTTVTGVGTDKLIF. The CDR3 DNA is TGTGCCTGTGACACCGGCACCACAGTGACAGGGGTGGGGACCGATAAACTCATCTTT.

This clone was counted between two and nine times. A far larger clone differs by one base, so this is likely a read error. This CDR3 is also generated by other DNA sequences in the sample. In DNA form, the CDR3 reads TGTGCCTGTGACACGATTGGGTCCCGACCGGTCGATAAACTTATCTTT. Its protein is CACDTIGSRPVDKLIF. The gene calls are TRDV2 and TRDJ1; D call uncertain. Germline V gene sequence: CDR1 GEAIGNYY, CDR2 EKD. The CDR3 totals 16 residues.

This clone has a handful of counts. TCRdb attributes to this sequence the protein of a much larger clone, which differs from the DNA translation at residue 5; a read error is likely, and the protein displayed is translated from the DNA. The gene calls are TRDV2 and TRDJ3; TRDD3 agrees at 8 bases. The CDR3 is made up of 19 amino acids. V gave up 1 base and J gave up 0 bases; unmatched junction bases: 7. The germline V gene encodes CDR1 GEAIGNYY and CDR2 EKD. CDR3 nucleotides: TGTGCCTGTGACACTACTGGGGGTTGGAGCTCCTGGGACACCCGACAGATGTTTTTC. Its translation: CACDTTGGWSSWDTRQMFF.

To note about this clone: Its ends do not fully match the called genes, so a read error is possible. The chain combines TRDV2 with TRDJ1; no definite D call. The germline CDR1 and CDR2 sequences are GEAIGNYY and EKD. The CDR3 has 19 residues. CDR3 nucleotide sequence: TGTGCCTGTGACCCTCTTCGATCCGGGGTCCTGTGGGACACCTATAACCTCATCTTT. This codes for CACDPLRSGVLWDTYNLIF.

This clone was counted many times. The same CDR3 can be traced to other DNA sequences in this sample. The rearrangement links TRDV2 to TRDJ1; TRDD3 agrees at 9 bases. V was pared by 3 bases and J by 0 bases, with 13 bases of the junction left unmatched. The germline CDR1 and CDR2 sequences are GEAIGNYY and EKD. The CDR3 is 18 amino acids. CDR3 loop: CACDARGDTLTYTDKLIF. The CDR3 coding sequence is TGTGCCTGTGACGCTAGGGGGGATACCCTAACGTACACCGATAAACTCATCTTT.

This clone was picked up one time. The V call is TRDV2, the J call TRDJ1; D is perhaps TRDD3 (6 bases). The germline V gene encodes CDR1 GEAIGNYY and CDR2 EKD. Trimming took off 0 bases at V and 0 bases at J, with 16 bases between the two ends. CDR3 length: 17 residues. For the CDR3, the DNA is TGTGCCTGTGACACCCTGGGGACTAGATCGTACACCGATAAACTCATCTTT. Its protein is CACDTLGTRSYTDKLIF.

To note about this clone: Because the CDR3's place on the DNA is in doubt, the DNA is left out and the CDR3 is given as listed by TCRdb. The chain employs TRAV29/DV5 and TRDJ1. The CDR3 totals 28 residues, both ends included. The germline V gene has CDR1 NSMFDY and CDR2 ISSIKDK. The CDR3 here is CAIPAWRLCSVLLCSKRSDPSRKGKLIF.

For this clone: TCRdb's protein, taken from a much larger clone, differs from this DNA's translation at residue 9, likely owing to a read error; the protein displayed comes from the DNA. The chain uses TRDV3 and TRDJ1; TRDD2 matches at 7 bases. Germline V gene data show CDR1 as TVYSNPD and CDR2 as GDNSRS (reference sequence). The CDR3 extends over 19 amino acids. Trimming removed 0 bases from V and 0 bases from J; junction bases left unmatched: 19. The CDR3 bases are TGTGCCTTTAGTCCATTTCCTACCAGGATAGAAGAGTACACCGATAAACTCATCTTT. This encodes CAFSPFPTRIEEYTDKLIF.

With regard to this clone: The sample has other DNA sequences that encode this CDR3 too. The rearrangement joins TRDV2 to TRDJ1; TRDD3 might be the D (5 bases). This CDR3 comprises 16 residues. Germline CDR1 and CDR2: GEAIGNYY and EKD. Trimming stripped 3 bases from V and 8 bases from J, with 24 bases between. The CDR3 loop reads CACDPDKVRGRAKLIF. CDR3 DNA: TGTGCCTGTGACCCCGATAAGGTACGGGGAAGAGCGAAACTCATCTTT.

As for this clone: The likely explanation is a read error, given a far larger clone one base away. Other DNA sequences of this sample code for an identical CDR3. The V and J genes are TRDV2 and TRDJ1, with D tentatively TRDD3 (6 bases). The CDR3 covers 16 residues. Germline CDR1 and CDR2: GEAIGNYY and EKD. The CDR3 here is CACDEVTGSPGSGLIF. The CDR3 bases are TGCGCCTGTGACGAAGTTACTGGGTCCCCAGGGAGCGGACTCATCTTT.

This clone was detected a few times. TCRdb lists the protein of a much larger clone for this DNA, which differs at residue 15, so this is likely a read error; the protein given here is translated from the DNA itself. J is TRDJ1 and V is TRDV1; either TRDD2 or TRDD3 may fit D (5 bases each). Trimming removed 3 bases from V and 1 base from J, with 30 bases in between. Germline V lookup: CDR1 TSWWSYY, CDR2 QGS. This CDR3 region has 21 residues. In DNA, the CDR3 is TGTGCTCTTGGGGACTTACTTGCTGATACTTCCCGGGTACGGTGCACCGATAAACTCATCTTT. It is translated as CALGDLLADTSRVRCTDKLIF.

This sequence joins TRDV1 and TRDJ1, with TRDD3 matching over 12 bases. CDR3 length equals 31 residues. Losses at the gene ends were 5 bases for V and 0 bases for J; bases not matched to a gene: 49. CDR1 is TSWWSYY and CDR2 is QGS in the germline V gene. The CDR3 spells CALGNSKGTFLTSPGGYGRSRTPWYTDKLIF. The CDR3 bases are TGTGCTCTTGGGAACTCAAAGGGGACATTCCTAACAAGTCCTGGGGGATACGGGAGGTCCCGCACCCCCTGGTACACCGATAAACTCATCTTT.

This clone came up many times. The chain links TRDV2 to TRDJ1; 7 bases align to TRDD3. The V gene end was trimmed by 0 bases and the J gene end by 5 bases; junction bases not matched to a gene: 8. CDR3 length: 15 residues. The germline V gene has CDR1 GEAIGNYY and CDR2 EKD. CDR3 sequence: CACDTLKLLGDKLIF. CDR3 DNA: TGTGCCTGTGACACCCTAAAATTACTGGGGGATAAACTCATCTTT.

This clone was detected a few times. TCRdb's listed protein matches a much larger clone and diverges from this DNA's translation at residues 7 and 8, likely through a read error; the protein shown comes from the DNA. The chain couples TRDV2 to TRDJ1; 7 bases match TRDD3. From germline, CDR1 is GEAIGNYY and CDR2 EKD. The length of the CDR3 is 17 residues. The ends lost 0 bases at V and 2 bases at J; junction bases unmatched: 11. DNA of the CDR3: TGTGCCTGTGACACCTTACCGGAGGATACGCAAACCGATAAACTCATCTTT. It specifies CACDTLPEDTQTDKLIF.

This clone appeared many times. A read error likely explains why the TCRdb protein, taken from a much larger clone, differs from this DNA's translation at residue 10; the protein shown is translated from the DNA. Distinct nucleotide sequences in the sample also encode this CDR3. This chain uses TRDV2 with TRDJ1, with a weak D call TRDD3 (6 bases). Germline values: CDR1 GEAIGNYY, CDR2 EKD. V lost 2 bases and J lost 1, with 22 bases in between. CDR3 length equals 18 residues. The CDR3 here is CACDILTVDVDTTDKLIF. DNA for the CDR3: TGTGCCTGTGACATATTAACCGTCGACGTGGATACCACCGATAAACTCATCTTT.